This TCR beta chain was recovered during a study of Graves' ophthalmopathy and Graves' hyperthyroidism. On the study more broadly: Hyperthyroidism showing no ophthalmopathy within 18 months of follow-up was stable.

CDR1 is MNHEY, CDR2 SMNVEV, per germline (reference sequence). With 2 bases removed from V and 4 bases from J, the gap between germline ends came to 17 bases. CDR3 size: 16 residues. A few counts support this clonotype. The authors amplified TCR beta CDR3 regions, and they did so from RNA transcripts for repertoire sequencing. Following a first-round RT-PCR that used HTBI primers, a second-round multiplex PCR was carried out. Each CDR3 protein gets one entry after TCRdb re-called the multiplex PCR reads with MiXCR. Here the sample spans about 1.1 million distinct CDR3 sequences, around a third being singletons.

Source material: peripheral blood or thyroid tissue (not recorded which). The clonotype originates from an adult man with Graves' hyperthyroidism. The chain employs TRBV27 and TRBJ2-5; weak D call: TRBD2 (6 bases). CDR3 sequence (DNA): TGTGCCAGCAGTTTAGGGTTCGGAGGGCCTGGAGAGACCCAGTACTTC. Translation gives CASSLGFGGPGETQYF.